The rows below give T cell receptor beta chains drawn from one sample of a study of cytomegalovirus exposure and HLA in healthy donors. Some clones are missing from TCRdb's copy, which holds only in-frame ones; the method was immunoSEQ multiplex PCR. Found here are approximately 110,000 clones, around 67% of them singletons; the top ten hold 4% to 5%. Input material: PBMCs. The receptors shown here come from a woman in her thirties or forties in good health and CMV-seronegative. Both conserved end residues are part of each CDR3. A clone size is listed for some rows: how often the clone was seen (once, few, many), or a class if it is expanded.

clone size | J gene | V gene | CDR3 protein
- | TRBJ2-7 | TRBV6-5 | CASSYGGLGYEQYF
- | TRBJ1-2 | TRBV6-6 | CASSPTTGSYGYTF
- | TRBJ1-2 | TRBV10-3 | CAITPGGGTGDGYTF
few | TRBJ2-1 | TRBV25-1 | CASGKGQGYNEQFF
- | TRBJ1-1 | TRBV11-2 | CASSLVETGATEAFF
- | TRBJ2-1 | TRBV5-6 | CASSSVSGGAWNEQFF
- | TRBJ1-4 | TRBV4-2 | CASSQDGTGDYEKLFF
few | TRBJ1-3 | TRBV27 | CASSDSKLGNTIYF
- | TRBJ2-5 | TRBV7-2 | CASSKQVEFRRETQYF
- | TRBJ1-6 | TRBV5-1 | CASSDNRGDSPLHF
- | TRBJ2-7 | TRBV5-1 | CASSSGTDVSYEQYF
- | TRBJ1-1 | TRBV5-1 | CASSFGQGDTEAFF
- | TRBJ2-7 | TRBV28 | CASSSGTSPYEQYF
- | TRBJ1-1 | TRBV27 | CASRSSTENTEAFF
- | - | TRBV29-1 | CSVESRGGAEQYF
- | TRBJ2-1 | TRBV14 | CASSQGTSGMGEQFF
- | TRBJ2-3 | TRBV10-3 | CAISAETDTQYF
- | TRBJ2-3 | TRBV18 | CASSPTKTDTQYF
- | TRBJ1-1 | TRBV28 | CASRPGQKNTEAFF
- | TRBJ2-5 | TRBV4-3 | CASSQDLFPREETQYF
- | TRBJ1-1 | TRBV19 | CASSPRGVVNTEAFF
- | TRBJ1-2 | TRBV29-1 | CSVASGTDGYGYTF
- | TRBJ2-2 | TRBV19 | CASSTFRQESNTGELFF
- | TRBJ1-5 | TRBV6-5 | CASSQQGSNQPQHF
- | TRBJ2-7 | TRBV5-4 | CATSVAGGRGSYEQYF
few | TRBJ2-3 | TRBV20-1 | CSARAVNTQYF
few | TRBJ2-7 | TRBV2 | CASSAPRTRTYEQYF
- | TRBJ2-3 | TRBV7-2 | CASSQLAGGLDTQYF
once | TRBJ2-1 | TRBV6-5 | CASSKGQVQFF
- | TRBJ2-7 | TRBV28 | CASSLRAGAYEQYF
- | TRBJ2-1 | TRBV4-2 | CASSQGTGSYNEQFF
few | TRBJ1-1 | TRBV11-1 | CASSVGGAYTEAFF
- | TRBJ1-3 | TRBV19 | CASSTLRSGNTIYF
- | TRBJ2-7 | TRBV28 | CASSLSFEQYF
- | TRBJ2-5 | TRBV7-2 | CASSPSQVEAQYF
- | TRBJ2-7 | TRBV19 | CASSIGLSTGTGAYEQYF
- | TRBJ2-2 | TRBV7-9 | CASSLLAGTNTGELFF
- | TRBJ2-5 | TRBV2 | CATNREIQETQYF
- | - | TRBV7-2 | CASSLDSGQGYEQYF
once | TRBJ1-6 | TRBV9 | CASSADRVFNSPLHF
once | TRBJ2-7 | TRBV4-1 | CASSPVVGAAYEQYF
- | TRBJ2-3 | TRBV5-1 | CASSLESRGTDTQYF
- | TRBJ2-7 | TRBV7-2 | CASSPSQGAPWGQYF
- | TRBJ1-1 | TRBV27 | CASSFSGNTEAFF
- | TRBJ2-7 | TRBV10-3 | CAISEEAYEQYF
- | TRBJ2-7 | TRBV5-3 | CARSPPTLWLAGYEQYF
- | TRBJ2-7 | TRBV2 | CASSPLGGSGGQYF
- | TRBJ1-1 | TRBV27 | CASSLGGMVAEAFF
- | TRBJ2-1 | TRBV27 | CASSSRTSGSNEQFF
once | TRBJ2-7 | TRBV28 | CASRSGSGAYEQYF
once | TRBJ2-5 | TRBV7-7 | CASSLGLNRGHTQYF
- | TRBJ2-1 | TRBV6-1 | CASSARDEQFF
- | TRBJ2-1 | TRBV25-1 | CASSEPSGRGDNEQFF
- | TRBJ2-2 | TRBV19 | CASSIGDRVTGELFF
- | TRBJ2-5 | TRBV19 | CASSIRGTGETQYF
- | TRBJ2-7 | TRBV7-2 | CASSPASGTGIYEQYF
- | TRBJ2-3 | TRBV6-5 | CASRSQGLGADTQYF
- | TRBJ1-5 | TRBV7-8 | CASSSDWGYRDSNQPQHF
- | TRBJ2-7 | TRBV5-1 | CASSHRLAGDVQYF
- | - | TRBV9 | CASSVRSDGGEQYF